This is a list of T cell receptor beta chains from one sample in a study of blood T cells in healthy people across ages. Via MiXCR, TCRdb re-called the 5' RACE reads, giving one row per CDR3 protein. This repertoire shows more than 800,000 distinct CDR3 sequences, roughly 45% found once; its top ten account for under 20%. Input material: blood. The receptors stem from a woman aged 60 to 75 in good health. Both conserved end residues are part of each CDR3. Each record gives: D gene, clone size, CDR3 length, J gene, V gene, CDR3 protein, CDR3 DNA. The D gene is left open where the match is weak. Size tells how often a clone was seen (once, few, many) or the class of an expanded clone, and some rows leave it out.

TRBD2	.	19	TRBJ2-3	TRBV3-1	CASSQESNIAGFSTDTQYF	TGTGCCAGCAGCCAAGAATCCAATATAGCGGGATTTAGCACAGATACGCAGTATTTT
.	.	15	TRBJ2-7	TRBV18	CASSPRAYSIYEQYF	TGTGCCAGCTCACCGCGGGCCTACAGTATCTACGAGCAGTACTTC
.	.	11	TRBJ2-1	TRBV20-1	CSAEAPNEQFF	TGCAGTGCTGAGGCCCCCAATGAGCAGTTCTTC
TRBD2	.	15	TRBJ2-7	TRBV28	CASSPPGLAPYEQYF	TGTGCCAGCAGCCCGCCGGGACTAGCCCCCTACGAGCAGTACTTC
.	.	11	TRBJ2-7	TRBV7-9	CASSLDSEQYF	TGTGCCAGCAGCCTGGACTCCGAGCAGTACTTC
TRBD1	few	20	TRBJ2-7	TRBV20-1	CSARDFSILSGTGGNVEQYF	TGCAGTGCTAGAGATTTCTCCATACTCTCCGGGACAGGGGGCAATGTCGAGCAGTACTTC
.	many	16	TRBJ2-5	TRBV29-1	CSVVRNLGPPAETQYF	TGCAGCGTTGTTAGGAATCTAGGGCCCCCGGCGGAGACCCAGTACTTC
TRBD2	.	15	TRBJ2-7	TRBV2	CASKPLPSGSYEQYF	TGTGCCAGCAAGCCCCTCCCTAGCGGGAGTTACGAGCAGTACTTC
.	.	15	TRBJ2-1	TRBV9	CASSVAGTLNNEQFF	TGTGCCAGCAGCGTAGCCGGGACTCTAAACAATGAGCAGTTCTTC
.	.	11	TRBJ2-2	TRBV7-9	CASTRTGELFF	TGTGCCAGCACCCGGACCGGGGAGCTGTTTTTT
TRBD2	.	14	TRBJ2-1	TRBV20-1	CSAGGVAGYNEQFF	TGCAGTGCTGGGGGGGTAGCGGGCTACAATGAGCAGTTCTTC
TRBD2	few	15	TRBJ2-1	TRBV5-1	CASSLVAGVVNEQFF	TGCGCCAGCAGCTTGGTAGCGGGAGTAGTGAATGAGCAGTTCTTC
TRBD1	.	17	TRBJ2-6	TRBV5-1	CASRRTGETSGANVLTF	TGCGCCAGCAGACGGACAGGGGAGACCTCTGGGGCCAACGTCCTGACTTTC
.	.	15	TRBJ2-1	TRBV2	CASSERGASYNEQFF	TGTGCCAGCAGTGAACGGGGGGCGTCTTACAATGAGCAGTTCTTC
.	.	14	TRBJ2-1	TRBV15	CATSRDRQYNEQFF	TGTGCCACCAGCAGAGACCGGCAGTACAATGAGCAGTTCTTC
.	few	13	TRBJ2-5	TRBV25-1	CASSVQGLETQYF	TGTGCCAGCAGTGTACAGGGATTGGAGACCCAGTACTTC
.	few	12	TRBJ2-1	TRBV5-1	CASSPFENEQFF	TGCGCCAGCAGCCCCTTTGAGAATGAGCAGTTCTTC
TRBD2	.	16	TRBJ2-5	TRBV28	CASSTWTSGGGETQYF	TGTGCCAGCAGTACATGGACTAGCGGAGGGGGAGAGACCCAGTACTTC
.	.	13	TRBJ1-6	TRBV12-3/TRBV12-4	CASSLGTDSPLHF	TGTGCCAGCAGTTTAGGGACGGATTCACCCCTCCACTTT
TRBD2	few	15	TRBJ2-3	TRBV29-1	CSGGWRERVGDTQYF	TGCAGCGGTGGATGGCGGGAGAGGGTAGGAGATACGCAGTATTTT
.	.	13	TRBJ2-3	TRBV2	CASTRDTTDTQYF	TGTGCCAGCACTCGCGATACCACAGATACGCAGTATTTT
.	few	14	TRBJ2-5	TRBV5-1	CASSLNGAQETQYF	TGCGCCAGCAGCTTGAACGGCGCACAAGAGACCCAGTACTTC
.	few	15	TRBJ2-7	TRBV3-1	CATSQDTVSSYEQYF	TGTGCCACAAGCCAAGATACCGTGAGCTCCTACGAGCAGTACTTC
TRBD2	many	13	TRBJ2-7	TRBV20-1	CSAKPTSGYEQYF	TGCAGTGCTAAGCCGACTAGCGGCTACGAGCAGTACTTC
.	few	16	TRBJ2-4	TRBV11-2	CASSRTGALAKNIQYF	TGTGCCAGCAGCCGCACCGGGGCCTTAGCCAAAAACATTCAGTACTTC
.	.	14	TRBJ2-2	TRBV5-1	CASHSGYDTGELFF	TGCGCCAGTCACTCCGGGTATGACACCGGGGAGCTGTTTTTT
.	.	13	TRBJ2-7	TRBV6-1	CASSENEPYEQYF	TGTGCCAGCAGTGAAAACGAACCCTACGAGCAGTACTTC
.	.	14	TRBJ2-7	TRBV30	CAWSQGGISYEQYF	TGTGCCTGGAGTCAGGGGGGGATCTCCTACGAGCAGTACTTC
.	.	14	TRBJ2-7	TRBV7-2	CAGSGGHRSYEQYF	TGTGCCGGCAGCGGTGGTCACAGATCCTACGAGCAGTACTTC
.	.	13	TRBJ2-7	TRBV6-2/TRBV6-3	CASSSRQSYEQYF	TGTGCCAGCAGTTCGAGACAAAGCTACGAGCAGTACTTC
.	many	13	TRBJ2-1	TRBV20-1	CSAKKGFNNEQFF	TGCAGTGCCAAAAAGGGGTTCAACAATGAGCAGTTCTTC
.	few	14	TRBJ2-7	TRBV20-1	CSARAGGGLYEQYF	TGCAGTGCTAGGGCCGGGGGAGGCCTCTACGAGCAGTACTTC
.	.	13	TRBJ1-1	TRBV27	CASKGTMNTEAFF	TGTGCCAGCAAGGGGACTATGAACACTGAAGCTTTCTTT
.	once	15	TRBJ2-3	TRBV12-3/TRBV12-4	CASSSVDLVADTQYF	TGTGCCAGCAGTTCCGTGGACCTCGTCGCAGATACGCAGTATTTT
TRBD1	.	15	TRBJ2-7	TRBV27	CASSLQEGASYEQYF	TGTGCCAGCAGTTTACAAGAGGGGGCTTCCTACGAGCAGTACTTC
.	.	14	TRBJ2-4	TRBV27	CASSSPGTIYERYF	TGTGCCAGCAGTTCCCCGGGCACTATCTACGAGCGGTACTTC
.	few	18	TRBJ2-6	TRBV7-2	CASSLVAFGAGGANVLTF	TGTGCCAGCAGCTTAGTAGCCTTCGGGGCAGGTGGGGCCAACGTCCTGACTTTC
.	.	16	TRBJ1-1	TRBV7-6	CASSLEVVGRVTEAFF	TGTGCCAGCAGCTTAGAGGTTGTGGGTAGAGTGACTGAAGCTTTCTTT
.	.	13	TRBJ2-7	TRBV11-2	CASSRGGGIEQYF	TGTGCCAGCAGCCGCGGAGGGGGGATCGAGCAGTACTTC
TRBD1	few	18	TRBJ2-1	TRBV5-1	CASSLNFGTGQLYNEQFF	TGCGCCAGCAGCTTGAACTTCGGGACGGGACAGCTCTACAATGAGCAGTTCTTC
.	.	14	TRBJ1-5	TRBV10-3	CTISERQGTQPQHF	TGTACCATCAGTGAGCGGCAGGGGACTCAGCCCCAGCATTTT
.	.	18	TRBJ1-5	TRBV10-3	CAISENGRETFSNQPQHF	TGTGCCATCAGTGAAAATGGCAGGGAAACGTTTAGCAATCAGCCCCAGCATTTT
TRBD1	.	15	TRBJ2-7	TRBV20-1	CSARDFVGQGYEQYF	TGCAGTGCTAGAGATTTTGTGGGACAGGGCTACGAGCAGTACTTC
.	few	12	TRBJ2-1	TRBV7-9	CASRILVDEQFF	TGTGCCAGCAGAATACTCGTCGATGAGCAGTTCTTC
.	few	12	TRBJ2-7	TRBV5-1	CASAGVDYEQYF	TGCGCCAGCGCCGGAGTTGACTACGAGCAGTACTTC